Below are 18 T cell receptor beta chains sequenced from a single sample in a study of blood T cells in healthy people across ages. Together with a sample-barcoded 5' primer, a J-beta primer mix was included in a second PCR lasting roughly 6 to 12 cycles. TCRdb reprocessed the 5' RACE reads with MiXCR, giving one entry per CDR3 protein. This sample carries about 1 million distinct CDR3 sequences, 35% to 55% of them seen once, and the ten largest clones take under 20%. The source material was blood. These receptors all stem from a woman aged 55-70 years in good health.

The chain carries TRBV5-1 and TRBJ1-4, with TRBD1 matching 8 bases. CDR3 length: 17 amino acids. Germline V gene lookup returns CDR1 SGHRS and CDR2 YFSETQ. V was clipped by 0 bases and J by 7 bases; unmatched bases: 11. CDR3 bases: TGCGCCAGCAGCTTGGGACAGGGGCGACGGTTAAGTGAAAAACTGTTTTTT. This gives the protein CASSLGQGRRLSEKLFF.

The V gene is TRBV5-1, the J gene TRBJ1-6, with D tentatively TRBD1 (6 bases). The CDR3 loop spans 15 amino acids. V was clipped by 0 bases and J by 6 bases, with 10 bases between them. Germline values: CDR1 SGHRS, CDR2 YFSETQ. The CDR3 sequence: CASSLEDRPNSPLHF. Here the CDR3 DNA reads TGCGCCAGCAGCTTGGAGGACAGACCTAATTCACCCCTCCACTTT.

The CDR3 is CASSLRGAKNIQYF. CDR3 DNA: TGTGCCAGCAGTTTACGGGGGGCCAAAAACATTCAGTACTTC. The chain combines TRBV12-3 or TRBV12-4 with TRBJ2-4, with D possibly TRBD2 on 6 matching bases. This CDR3 is 14 amino acids long. V lost 2 bases to trimming and J lost 1 base, with 6 bases between them.

The chain uses TRBV2 and TRBJ2-5; 8 bases map to TRBD1. The DNA end is more similar to TRBJ2-7, so the J call may be wrong. The V gene's germline CDR1 is SNHLY and CDR2 FYNNEI. The CDR3 contains 13 residues. In DNA form, the CDR3 reads TGTGCCAGCAGGACAGGGGAGACCAACGAGCAGTACTTC. Residues: CASRTGETNEQYF.

This clonotype has only a few counts. The rearrangement joins TRBV7-8 to TRBJ2-5, with unresolved D. The CDR3 covers 15 residues. The V gene's germline CDR1 is SGHVS and CDR2 FQNEAQ. V was trimmed by 0 bases and J by 1 base, leaving 9 bases between them. The CDR3 protein is CASSLAEAPQETQYF. The CDR3 DNA reads as TGTGCCAGCAGCTTAGCTGAGGCGCCCCAAGAGACCCAGTACTTC.

The chain employs TRBV28 and TRBJ2-3; D might be TRBD1 (5 bases). This CDR3 has 13 amino acids. Germline V gene sequence: CDR1 MDHEN, CDR2 SYDVKM. Trimming left V 8 bases short and J 0 bases short, with 9 bases between. In DNA, the CDR3 is TGTGCCAGCGGGCGACAGAGCACAGATACGCAGTATTTT. It specifies CASGRQSTDTQYF.

This rearrangement joins TRBV7-2 to TRBJ2-5; no clear D gene. Germline V gene data show CDR1 as SGHTA and CDR2 as FQGNSA. Trimming cost V 2 bases and J 5 bases, with 9 bases left between them. The CDR3 runs 13 residues. CDR3 protein: CASSLQSGETQYF. The CDR3 DNA sequence: TGTGCCAGCAGCTTACAAAGTGGGGAGACCCAGTACTTC.

This clonotype was observed a few times. The V gene is TRBV2, the J gene TRBJ2-3; D remains ambiguous. The CDR3 contains 12 residues. Germline CDR1 is SNHLY and CDR2 is FYNNEI. V gave up 10 bases and J gave up 4 bases, with 12 bases separating them. CDR3 sequence (DNA): TGTGCCATCCTCCCCCCGGCAGATACGCAGTATTTT. This gives the protein CAILPPADTQYF.

This clonotype appeared a few times. The genes are TRBV14 and TRBJ2-5; TRBD2 agrees at 12 bases. The assigned J gene may be wrong: the sequence end matches TRBJ2-7 better. CDR3 length equals 17 residues. The germline V gene has CDR1 SGHDN and CDR2 FVKESK. CDR3 residues: CASSQDPRTSGKYEQYF. CDR3 nucleotide sequence: TGTGCCAGCAGCCAAGATCCCCGGACTAGCGGGAAATACGAGCAGTACTTC.

The V and J genes are TRBV6-1 and TRBJ2-4, with 9 bases aligning to TRBD1. The DNA end is a closer match to TRBJ2-7, so the J assignment may be wrong. Germline V gene lookup returns CDR1 MNHNS and CDR2 SASEGT. CDR3 length: 15 residues. CDR3 sequence: CASSERGTGWDEQYF. The CDR3, as DNA: TGTGCCAGCAGTGAACGGGGGACAGGGTGGGACGAGCAGTACTTC.

J is TRBJ2-4 and V is TRBV12-3 or TRBV12-4; D gene unclear. The CDR3 is 12 amino acids. V gave up 5 bases and J gave up 4 bases, with 6 bases separating them. The CDR3 reads CASSIVKNIQYF. In DNA form, the CDR3 reads TGTGCCAGCAGTATAGTAAAAAACATTCAGTACTTC.

This clonotype was seen only a few times. This chain links TRBV9 with TRBJ2-7; TRBD1 is a possible D gene (5 bases). Germline CDR1 and CDR2: SGDLS and YYNGEE. The CDR3 runs to 16 residues. V lost 4 bases to trimming and J lost 1 base, with 18 bases between them. CDR3 loop: CASSSSLDTPSYEQYF. CDR3 DNA sequence: TGTGCCAGCAGCTCCTCACTGGACACGCCATCCTACGAGCAGTACTTC. The variable domain in full, completed from reference TRBV9 and TRBJ2-7, reads DSGVTQTPKHLITATGQRVTLRCSPRSGDLSVYWYQQSLDQGLQFLIQYYNGEERAKGNILERFSAQQFPDLHSELNLSSLELGDSALYFCASSSSLDTPSYEQYFGPGTRLTVT.

The rearrangement joins TRBV9 to TRBJ2-5; D gene ambiguous. The closer fit of TRBJ2-7 to the DNA end suggests the J call may be wrong. The CDR3 totals 14 residues. Germline CDR1 reads SGDLS; CDR2 reads YYNGEE. In DNA form, the CDR3 reads TGTGCCAGCAGCGTAGGTGGAGCAACCTACGAGCAGTACTTC. This translates into CASSVGGATYEQYF.

The gene calls are TRBV7-3 and TRBJ2-3, with D perhaps TRBD2 (6 bases). V was cut by 5 bases and J by 3 bases, with 15 bases left in between. The CDR3 runs to 15 residues. Germline CDR1 and CDR2: SGHTA and FQGTGA. The chain's CDR3 is CASSPEGRRTDTQYF. The CDR3 nucleotides read TGTGCCAGCAGCCCGGAGGGCCGTAGGACAGATACGCAGTATTTT.

This sequence joins TRBV5-1 and TRBJ1-2, with D tentatively TRBD1 (5 bases). In germline, CDR1 is SGHRS, CDR2 YFSETQ. Trimming cost V 2 bases and J 6 bases, with 14 bases left between them. This CDR3 is built from 14 residues. CDR3 bases: TGCGCCAGCAGCTTCCAGGGTGGCGACCATGGCTACACCTTC. This translates into CASSFQGGDHGYTF.

V and J are TRBV9 and TRBJ2-1, with a tentative D call TRBD2 (6 bases). This CDR3 has 15 amino acids. CDR1 and CDR2 (germline): SGDLS, YYNGEE. V lost 3 bases and J lost 7, with 17 bases in between. The CDR3 DNA is TGTGCCAGCAGCGCCCGACTAGGCCAATCGAATGAGCAGTTCTTC. This translates into CASSARLGQSNEQFF.

This clonotype was seen more than once but under ten times. This chain uses TRBV15 with TRBJ1-1, with D perhaps TRBD1 (6 bases). V was cut by 5 bases and J by 5 bases, with 9 bases left in between. CDR3 length: 12 amino acids. Germline CDR1 LNHNV, CDR2 YYDKDF (reference sequence). The chain's CDR3 is CATSFQGTEAFF. For the CDR3, the DNA is TGTGCCACCAGCTTTCAGGGGACTGAAGCTTTCTTT.

This clonotype showed up many times. This rearrangement joins TRBV29-1 to TRBJ2-5, with D unclear. CDR3 length: 11 amino acids. V lost 7 bases and J 6 bases, leaving 12 bases between the germline ends. CDR1 SQVTM and CDR2 ANQGSEA come from the germline V gene. As DNA, the CDR3 is TGCAGCGCCCGGCTACCCAAGACCCAGTACTTC. This codes for CSARLPKTQYF.